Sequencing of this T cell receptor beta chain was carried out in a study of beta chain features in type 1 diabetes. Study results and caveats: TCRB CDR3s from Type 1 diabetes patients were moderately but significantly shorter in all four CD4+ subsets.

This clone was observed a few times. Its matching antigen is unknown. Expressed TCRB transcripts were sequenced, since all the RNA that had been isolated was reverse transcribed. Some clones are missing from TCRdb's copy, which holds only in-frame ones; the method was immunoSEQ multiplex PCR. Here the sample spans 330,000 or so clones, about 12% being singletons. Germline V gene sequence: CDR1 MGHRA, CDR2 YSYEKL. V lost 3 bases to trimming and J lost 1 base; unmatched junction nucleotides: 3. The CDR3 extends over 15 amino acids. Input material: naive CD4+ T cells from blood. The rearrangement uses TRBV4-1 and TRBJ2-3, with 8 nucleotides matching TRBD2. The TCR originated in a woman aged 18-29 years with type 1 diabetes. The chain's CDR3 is CASSQPTSGTDTQYF. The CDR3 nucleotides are TGCGCCAGCAGCCAGCCGACTAGCGGCACAGATACGCAGTATTTT.